The T cell receptor beta chain under discussion was sequenced for a study of cytomegalovirus exposure and HLA in healthy donors. Primers for the PCR totalled 60 Vbeta and 13 Jbeta. TCRdb keeps only in-frame clones here, not all; method: immunoSEQ multiplex PCR. The sample has over 95,000 clones, approximately 71% seen once. CDR3 length: 18 amino acids. The germline V gene has CDR1 LNHDA and CDR2 SQIVND (reference sequence). Losses at the gene ends were 1 base for V and 2 bases for J; bases not matched to a gene: 7. This TCR was recovered from a female donor in good health and CMV-seronegative. V gene TRBV19 combines with J gene TRBJ2-3, with 12 bases matching TRBD2. Sequencing was done on a sample of PBMCs. In DNA, the CDR3 is TGTGCCAGTAGTATAGCCCCTGGACTAGCGGGGTTCACAGATACGCAGTATTTT. This encodes CASSIAPGLAGFTDTQYF.